The rows below give T cell receptor beta chains drawn from one sample of a study of shared clonotypes between healthy human individuals. Libraries were prepared by immunoSEQ multiplex PCR; TCRdb keeps only in-frame clonotypes and omits some of them. The sample has some 630,000 clones, approximately 96% seen once. Sequencing input: naive CD8+ T cells sorted from blood. The origin of the receptors is a woman aged 25 to 39 in good health. Each CDR3 is given without its conserved first and last residue.

CDR3: ASSYGGTTDTQY
length: 12
V: TRBV6-5
J: TRBJ2-3

CDR3: ASSLLDPADRANYGYT
length: 16
V: TRBV28
J: TRBJ1-2

CDR3: ASSSDRGDVYGEKLF
length: 15
V: TRBV4-2
J: TRBJ1-4

CDR3: ASTSTGGSYEQY
length: 12
V: TRBV6-1
J: TRBJ2-7

CDR3: ASRLSPGLAHETQY
length: 14
V: TRBV27
J: TRBJ2-5

CDR3: SVEGDSEKLF
length: 10
V: TRBV29-1
J: TRBJ1-4

CDR3: ASSAFSGTEGYT
length: 12
V: TRBV7-9
J: TRBJ1-2

CDR3: VRSRSVGIGTGELF
length: 14
V: TRBV7-5
J: TRBJ2-2

CDR3: AIRGTVNYGYT
length: 11
V: TRBV10-3
J: TRBJ1-2

CDR3: ATTKGIMSETQY
length: 12
V: TRBV28
J: TRBJ2-5

CDR3: ASSLTGGEAF
length: 10
V: TRBV5-4
J: TRBJ1-1

CDR3: ASSLLNTGELF
length: 11
V: TRBV4-1
J: TRBJ2-2

CDR3: ASSLALDTQY
length: 10
V: TRBV5-4
J: TRBJ2-3

CDR3: ASSLHWGSATEAF
length: 13
V: TRBV7-8
J: TRBJ1-1

CDR3: ASSGDSNTEAF
length: 11
V: TRBV9
J: TRBJ1-1

CDR3: ASSGGQGYVQEKLF
length: 14
V: TRBV5-1
J: TRBJ1-4

CDR3: ASSLTPGLSPTDTQY
length: 15
V: TRBV11-2
J: TRBJ2-3

CDR3: ASSSGGLGTEAF
length: 12
V: TRBV28
J: TRBJ1-1

CDR3: ASSLEPGTASNQPQH
length: 15
V: TRBV5-1
J: TRBJ1-5

CDR3: ASSLTWGTGDSYGYT
length: 15
V: TRBV27
J: TRBJ1-2

CDR3: ASSQELAGDYEQY
length: 13
V: TRBV4-1
J: TRBJ2-7

CDR3: ASSFSSGEQY
length: 10
V: TRBV7-6
J: TRBJ2-7

CDR3: ASSLTGTSGLANEQY
length: 15
V: TRBV5-1
J: TRBJ2-7

CDR3: ASSPHGSGGLAGGLTYEQY
length: 19
V: TRBV19
J: TRBJ2-7

CDR3: ASSLETSGANVLT
length: 13
V: TRBV5-6
J: TRBJ2-6

CDR3: ASSLASGQPYTDTQY
length: 15
V: TRBV7-6
J: TRBJ2-3

CDR3: ASSQSRDLRYNEQF
length: 14
V: TRBV28
J: TRBJ2-1

CDR3: ASSLYNQPQH
length: 10
V: TRBV7-2
J: TRBJ1-5

CDR3: SVEFGLADSTDTQY
length: 14
V: TRBV29-1
J: TRBJ2-3

CDR3: ASSFPGQGVYGYT
length: 13
V: TRBV27
J: TRBJ1-2

CDR3: AGGLAGSYEQY
length: 11
V: TRBV7-9
J: TRBJ2-7

CDR3: ASIENTEAF
length: 9
V: TRBV25-1
J: TRBJ1-1

CDR3: ASSFSGDNQPQH
length: 12
V: TRBV27
J: TRBJ1-5

CDR3: ATSRGLPSGNTIY
length: 13
V: TRBV15
J: TRBJ1-3

CDR3: VQIHSGTEIYEQY
length: 13
V: TRBV12-1
J: TRBJ2-7

CDR3: ASSFRLLNTGELF
length: 13
V: TRBV28
J: TRBJ2-2

CDR3: ASSPGTGGISTDTQY
length: 15
V: TRBV28
J: TRBJ2-3

CDR3: AWSVGLAGVEETQY
length: 14
V: TRBV30
J: TRBJ2-5

CDR3: ASSDVGQGSLPQH
length: 13
V: TRBV6-1
J: TRBJ1-5

CDR3: ASSNGLAERNEQF
length: 13
V: TRBV6-5
J: TRBJ2-1

CDR3: ASSPLGDEQF
length: 10
V: TRBV5-6
J: TRBJ2-1

CDR3: ASRARTSGSSAYNEQF
length: 16
V: TRBV10-1
J: TRBJ2-1

CDR3: ASSLTGIGYGYT
length: 12
V: TRBV27
J: TRBJ1-2

CDR3: ASSRPGDSQETQY
length: 13
V: TRBV11-2
J: TRBJ2-5

CDR3: ASSIRDSGYNEQF
length: 13
V: TRBV19
J: TRBJ2-1